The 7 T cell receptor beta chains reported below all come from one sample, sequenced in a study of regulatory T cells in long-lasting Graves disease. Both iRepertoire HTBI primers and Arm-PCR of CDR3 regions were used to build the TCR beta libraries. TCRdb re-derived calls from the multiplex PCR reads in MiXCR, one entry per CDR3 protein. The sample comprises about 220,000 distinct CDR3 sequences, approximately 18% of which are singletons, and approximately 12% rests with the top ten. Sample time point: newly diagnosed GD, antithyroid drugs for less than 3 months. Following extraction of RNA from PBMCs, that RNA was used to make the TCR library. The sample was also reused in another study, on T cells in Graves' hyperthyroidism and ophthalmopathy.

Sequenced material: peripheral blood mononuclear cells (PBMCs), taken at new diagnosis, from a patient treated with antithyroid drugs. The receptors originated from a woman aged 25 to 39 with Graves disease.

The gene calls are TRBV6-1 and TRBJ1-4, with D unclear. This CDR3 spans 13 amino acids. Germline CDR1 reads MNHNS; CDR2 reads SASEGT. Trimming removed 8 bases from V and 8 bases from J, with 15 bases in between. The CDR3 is CASARVGNEKLFF. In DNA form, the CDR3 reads TGTGCCAGCGCCAGAGTGGGGAACGAAAAACTGTTTTTT.

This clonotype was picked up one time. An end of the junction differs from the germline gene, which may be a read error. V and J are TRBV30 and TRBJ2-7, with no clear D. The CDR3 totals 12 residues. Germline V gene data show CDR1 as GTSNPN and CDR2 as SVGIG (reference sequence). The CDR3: CAWSLTEYEQQF. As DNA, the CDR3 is TGTGCCTGGAGTCTAACAGAATACGAGCAGCAATTC. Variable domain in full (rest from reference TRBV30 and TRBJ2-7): SQTIHQWPATLVQPVGSPLSLECTVEGTSNPNLYWYRQAAGRGLQLLFYSVGIGQISSEVPQNLSASRPQDRQFILSSKKLLLSDSGFYLCAWSLTEYEQQFGPGTRLTVT.

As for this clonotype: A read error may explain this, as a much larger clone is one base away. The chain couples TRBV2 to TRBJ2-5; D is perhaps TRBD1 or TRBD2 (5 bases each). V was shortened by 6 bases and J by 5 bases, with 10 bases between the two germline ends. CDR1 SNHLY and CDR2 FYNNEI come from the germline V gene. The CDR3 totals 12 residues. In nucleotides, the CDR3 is TGTGCCAGCAGGCCCGGGGCTGAGACCCAGTACTTC. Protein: CASRPGAETQYF.

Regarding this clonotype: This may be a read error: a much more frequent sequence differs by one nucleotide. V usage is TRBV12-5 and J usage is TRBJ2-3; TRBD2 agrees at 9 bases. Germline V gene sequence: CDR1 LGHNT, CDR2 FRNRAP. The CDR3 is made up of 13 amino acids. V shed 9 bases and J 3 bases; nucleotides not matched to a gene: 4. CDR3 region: CASLAGRTDTQYF. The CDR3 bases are TGTGCTAGCCTAGCGGGGAGGACAGATACGCAGTATTTT. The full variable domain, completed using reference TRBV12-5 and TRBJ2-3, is DARVTQTPRHKVTEMGQEVTMRCQPILGHNTVFWYRQTMMQGLELLAYFRNRAPLDDSGMPKDRFSAEMPDATLATLKIQPSEPRDSAVYFCASLAGRTDTQYFGPGTRLTVL.

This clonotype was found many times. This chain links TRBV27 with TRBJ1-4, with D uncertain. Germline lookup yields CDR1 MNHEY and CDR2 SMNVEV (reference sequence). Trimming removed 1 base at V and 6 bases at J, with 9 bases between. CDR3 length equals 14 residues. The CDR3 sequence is CASSLLGPYEKLFF. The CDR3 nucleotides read TGTGCCAGCAGTTTATTAGGTCCCTATGAAAAACTGTTTTTT.

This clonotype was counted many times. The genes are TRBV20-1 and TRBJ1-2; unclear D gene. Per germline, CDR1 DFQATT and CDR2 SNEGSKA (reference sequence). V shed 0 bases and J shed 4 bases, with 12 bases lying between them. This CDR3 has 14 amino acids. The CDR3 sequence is CSARDGYPPYGYTF. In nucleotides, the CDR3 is TGCAGTGCTAGAGATGGGTACCCGCCCTATGGCTACACCTTC.

This CDR3 is CASSRGLEADREQFF. CDR3 nucleotides: TGTGCCAGCAGCAGGGGACTAGAGGCAGATAGGGAGCAGTTCTTC. The rearrangement uses TRBV7-9 and TRBJ2-1, with 8 bases identical to TRBD2. The CDR3 covers 15 residues. J was trimmed by 10 bases and V by 5 bases; bases with no gene match: 13. Germline V lookup: CDR1 SEHNR, CDR2 FQNEAQ (reference sequence).